The T cell receptor beta chain under discussion was sequenced for a study of control samples from healthy donors and cancer patients. The data were produced by immunoSEQ multiplex PCR, yet TCRdb's version contains in-frame clones alone and is incomplete. The sample yields 100,000 or so clones, approximately 90% seen once. The sequencing input was blood. The source is a man aged 25-45 years in good health.

The CDR3 coding sequence is TGTGCCAGCAGCGGCGGACTAGCGGGAGCATTAGATACGCAGTATTTT. Protein: CASSGGLAGALDTQYF. This rearrangement joins TRBV5-4 to TRBJ2-3; 13 positions match TRBD2. Germline V CDR1 and CDR2: SGHNT, YYREEE (reference sequence). Unmatched junction bases numbered 7, after V lost 4 bases and J lost 5 bases. The CDR3 is 16 amino acids.